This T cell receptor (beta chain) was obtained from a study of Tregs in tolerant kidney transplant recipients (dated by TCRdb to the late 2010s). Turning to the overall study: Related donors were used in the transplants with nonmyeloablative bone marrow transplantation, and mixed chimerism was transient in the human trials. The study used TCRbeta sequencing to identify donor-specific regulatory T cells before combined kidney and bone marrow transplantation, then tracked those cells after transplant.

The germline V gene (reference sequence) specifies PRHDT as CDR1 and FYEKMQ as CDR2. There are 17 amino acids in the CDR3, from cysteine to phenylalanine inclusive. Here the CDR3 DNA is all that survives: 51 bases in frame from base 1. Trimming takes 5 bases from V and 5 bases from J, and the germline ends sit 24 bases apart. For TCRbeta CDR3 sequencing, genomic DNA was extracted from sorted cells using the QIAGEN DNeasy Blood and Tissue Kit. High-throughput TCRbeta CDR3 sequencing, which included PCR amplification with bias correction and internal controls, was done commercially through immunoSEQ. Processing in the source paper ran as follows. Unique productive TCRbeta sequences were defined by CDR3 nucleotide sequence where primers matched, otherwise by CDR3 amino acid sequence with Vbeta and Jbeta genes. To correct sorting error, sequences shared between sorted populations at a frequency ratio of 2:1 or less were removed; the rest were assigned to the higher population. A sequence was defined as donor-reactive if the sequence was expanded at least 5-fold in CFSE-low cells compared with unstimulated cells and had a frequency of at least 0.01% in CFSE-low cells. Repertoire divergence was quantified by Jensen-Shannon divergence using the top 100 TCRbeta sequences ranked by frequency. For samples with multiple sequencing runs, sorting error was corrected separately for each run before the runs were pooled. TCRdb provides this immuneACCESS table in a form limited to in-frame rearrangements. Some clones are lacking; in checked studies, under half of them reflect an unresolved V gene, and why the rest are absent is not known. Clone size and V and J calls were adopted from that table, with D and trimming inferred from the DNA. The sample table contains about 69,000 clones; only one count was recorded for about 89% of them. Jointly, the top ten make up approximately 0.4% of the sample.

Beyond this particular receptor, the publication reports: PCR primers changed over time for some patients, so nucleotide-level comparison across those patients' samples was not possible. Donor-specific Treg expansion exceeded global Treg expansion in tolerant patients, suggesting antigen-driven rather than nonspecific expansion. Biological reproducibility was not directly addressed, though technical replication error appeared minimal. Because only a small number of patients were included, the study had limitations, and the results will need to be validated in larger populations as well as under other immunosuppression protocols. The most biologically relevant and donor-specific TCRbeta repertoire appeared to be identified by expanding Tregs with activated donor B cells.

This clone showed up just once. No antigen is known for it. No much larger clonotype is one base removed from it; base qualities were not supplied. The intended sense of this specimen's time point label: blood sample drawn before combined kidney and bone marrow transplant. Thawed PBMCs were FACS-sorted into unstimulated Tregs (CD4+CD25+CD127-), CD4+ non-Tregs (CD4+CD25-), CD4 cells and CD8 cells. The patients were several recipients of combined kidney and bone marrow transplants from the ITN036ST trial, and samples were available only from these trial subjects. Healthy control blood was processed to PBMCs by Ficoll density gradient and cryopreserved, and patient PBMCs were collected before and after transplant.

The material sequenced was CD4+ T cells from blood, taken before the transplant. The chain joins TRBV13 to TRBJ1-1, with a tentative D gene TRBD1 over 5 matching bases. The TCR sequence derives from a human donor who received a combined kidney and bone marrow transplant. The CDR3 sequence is CASSPQEGWKMGTEAFF. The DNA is TGTGCCAGCAGCCCGCAGGAGGGGTGGAAGATGGGGACTGAAGCTTTCTTT.